These 2 T cell receptor beta chains share one sample of origin, sequenced in a study of blood T cell repertoires in COVID-19. Clones were read by immunoSEQ multiplex PCR, and TCRdb kept only the in-frame ones, dropping some. The data contain about 200,000 clones, about 85% of them seen just once; the ten biggest clones take up approximately 23%. The source material was PBMCs or T cells enriched from blood (not recorded which). All receptors derive from a woman between 40 and 50 years old in a cohort exposed to, infected with or recovered from COVID-19 (not recorded which).

In this sample, this clone turned up once. The J gene is TRBJ2-5, the V gene TRBV4-1; D remains unclear. V shed 1 base and J shed 5 bases, with 14 bases lying between them. The CDR3 is 15 residues long. Germline V lookup: CDR1 MGHRA, CDR2 YSYEKL. CDR3 loop: CASSQGATLGETQYF. CDR3 in DNA: TGCGCCAGCAGCCAAGGCGCCACACTCGGGGAGACCCAGTACTTC.

V gene TRBV27 combines with J gene TRBJ2-7; D is perhaps TRBD1 (6 bases). The CDR3 totals 13 residues. V was clipped by 3 bases and J by 5 bases, with 11 bases between them. Germline V gene sequence: CDR1 MNHEY, CDR2 SMNVEV (reference sequence). Written as DNA, the CDR3 is TGTGCCAGCAGTTTCTCAGGGGTCCACGAGCAGTACTTC. Protein: CASSFSGVHEQYF.